A single sample gave rise to the 3 T cell receptor beta chains below, sequenced in a study of cytomegalovirus exposure and HLA in healthy donors. Vbeta (60) and Jbeta (13) primers were used in the PCR. Repertoires were generated with immunoSEQ multiplex PCR, while TCRdb's copy carries only in-frame clones and drops some. The sample has fewer than 200,000 clones, approximately 80% seen once. Sequenced input: PBMCs. These receptors originate from a woman between 18 and 30 years old in good health and CMV-seropositive.

Only a few counts were recorded for this clone. This rearrangement joins TRBV10-1 to TRBJ2-3; D not certain. V lost 4 bases and J 4 bases, leaving 6 bases between the germline ends. CDR1 and CDR2 from the germline V gene are WNHNN and SYGVQD (reference sequence). The CDR3 covers 12 residues. CDR3 protein: CASSVQPDTQYF. DNA for the CDR3: TGCGCCAGCAGTGTACAACCAGATACGCAGTATTTT.

V is TRBV27 and J is TRBJ1-1, with 8 bases matching TRBD1. This CDR3 comprises 16 residues. V trimming: 1 base; J trimming: 8 bases; junction bases outside the gene matches: 12. Germline V CDR1 and CDR2: MNHEY, SMNVEV (reference sequence). The CDR3 DNA is TGTGCCAGCAGTTTATGGCAGGGGGCCCCTGCGGGAGAAGCTTTCTTT. Translating gives CASSLWQGAPAGEAFF.

V usage is TRBV25-1 and J usage is TRBJ1-4; 8 nucleotides agree with TRBD1. Germline CDR1 is MGHDK and CDR2 is SYGVNS. The ends lost 5 bases at V and 5 bases at J; junction bases unmatched: 4. The CDR3 consists of 14 residues. As DNA, the CDR3 is TGTGCCAGCAGTAGGACAGGGCGAAATGAAAAACTGTTTTTT. Its protein is CASSRTGRNEKLFF.